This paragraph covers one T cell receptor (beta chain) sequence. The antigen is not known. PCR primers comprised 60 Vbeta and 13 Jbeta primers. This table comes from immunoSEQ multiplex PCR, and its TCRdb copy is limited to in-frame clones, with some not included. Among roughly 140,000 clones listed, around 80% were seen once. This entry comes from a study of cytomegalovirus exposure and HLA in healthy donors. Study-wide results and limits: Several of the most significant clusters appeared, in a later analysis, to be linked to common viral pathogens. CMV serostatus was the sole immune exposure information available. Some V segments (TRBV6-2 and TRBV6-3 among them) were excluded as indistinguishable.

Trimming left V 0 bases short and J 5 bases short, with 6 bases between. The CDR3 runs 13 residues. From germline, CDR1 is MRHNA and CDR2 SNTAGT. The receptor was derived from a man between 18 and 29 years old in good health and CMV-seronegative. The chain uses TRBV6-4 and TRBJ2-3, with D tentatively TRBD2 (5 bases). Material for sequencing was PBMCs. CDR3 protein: CASSDSRGDTQYF. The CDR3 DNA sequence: TGTGCCAGCAGTGACTCTCGGGGAGATACGCAGTATTTT.